These 26 T cell receptor beta chains originate from one sample sequenced in a study of shared clonotypes between healthy human individuals. The assay was immunoSEQ multiplex PCR, and TCRdb's table has in-frame clones only and misses some. The sample lists around 2.3 million clones, about 94% occurring once. Sequenced: naive CD4+ T cells sorted from blood. The subset: CD45RA+ positively selected. These receptors were collected from a man aged 18 to 30 in good health.

CDR3 nucleotides: TGTGCCAGCAGCCGTATGGGGTTGGGCTATGGCTACACCTTC. Its protein is CASSRMGLGYGYTF. The chain combines TRBV27 with TRBJ1-2, with unresolved D. The germline gives CDR1 MNHEY, CDR2 SMNVEV (reference sequence). The CDR3 sequence is 14 residues long. V dropped 6 bases and J dropped 4 bases, with 15 bases sitting between them.

The genes are TRBV7-9 and TRBJ1-1; D is unclear. Trimming removed 6 bases from V and 1 base from J, with 12 bases in between. This CDR3 has 14 amino acids. Germline V lookup: CDR1 SEHNR, CDR2 FQNEAQ (reference sequence). Here the CDR3 reads CASSLGAANTEAFF. CDR3 DNA sequence: TGTGCCAGCAGTCTGGGAGCGGCGAACACTGAAGCTTTCTTT. The variable domain in full, with the rest retrieved from reference TRBV7-9 and TRBJ1-1, is DTGVSQNPRHKITKRGQNVTFRCDPISEHNRLYWYRQTLGQGPEFLTYFQNEAQLEKSRLLSDRFSAERPKGSFSTLEIQRTEQGDSAMYLCASSLGAANTEAFFGQGTRLTVV.

The chain combines TRBV5-4 with TRBJ2-2, with D tentatively TRBD1 or TRBD2 (5 bases each). Trimming pared 0 bases from V and 5 bases from J, leaving 23 bases between. Looked up from germline, CDR1 is SGHNT and CDR2 is YYREEE (reference sequence). The CDR3 extends over 19 amino acids. CDR3 residues: CASSLEIPSVARGTGELFF. CDR3 sequence (DNA): TGTGCCAGCAGCTTGGAAATTCCAAGCGTGGCGAGGGGTACCGGGGAGCTGTTTTTT.

To note about this clone: Other DNA sequences from this sample encode an identical CDR3 as well. The chain recombines TRBV20-1 with TRBJ2-1; D not certain. V dropped 5 bases and J dropped 3 bases, with 2 bases sitting between them. Germline-derived CDR1 and CDR2 are DFQATT and SNEGSKA (reference sequence). The CDR3 spans 10 residues. For the CDR3, the DNA is TGCAGTGCTCACTACAATGAGCAGTTCTTC. This encodes CSAHYNEQFF.

V usage is TRBV29-1 and J usage is TRBJ2-2; TRBD2 aligns across 11 bases. The CDR3 is 15 amino acids. J was trimmed by 6 bases and V by 0 bases; bases with no gene match: 3. The germline CDR1 and CDR2 sequences are SQVTM and ANQGSEA. As DNA, the CDR3 is TGCAGCGTTGAAGAGGTAGCGGGAGGGGCCGGGGAGCTGTTTTTT. Amino acid sequence: CSVEEVAGGAGELFF.

V and J are TRBV11-2 and TRBJ1-2, with 10 nucleotides matching TRBD1. The CDR3 is 14 amino acids. Germline CDR1 reads SGHAT; CDR2 reads FQNNGV. V shed 1 base and J 6 bases; nucleotides not matched to a gene: 2. The CDR3 coding sequence is TGTGCCAGCAGCTTAGCCGGGACAGGGGATGGCTACACCTTC. This sequence encodes CASSLAGTGDGYTF.

This clone was seen once. The CDR3 coding sequence is TGCGCCAGCAGCTTACGAGGGGCGGAAGCAACTAATGAAAAACTGTTTTTT. Its protein product is CASSLRGAEATNEKLFF. V and J are TRBV5-1 and TRBJ1-4; D is perhaps TRBD1 (5 bases). The CDR3 runs to 17 residues. V lost 2 bases and J lost 0, with 14 bases in between. Germline V CDR1 and CDR2: SGHRS, YFSETQ.

The V gene is TRBV28, the J gene TRBJ2-5; 10 positions agree with TRBD2. This CDR3 is built from 14 residues. J gave up 6 bases and V 9 bases, and 10 bases lay outside the gene matches. The V gene's germline CDR1 is MDHEN and CDR2 SYDVKM. CDR3 sequence reads: CASKPSGGAKTQYF. The CDR3 coding sequence is TGTGCCAGTAAACCCAGCGGGGGGGCTAAGACCCAGTACTTC. The full variable domain, completed using reference TRBV28 and TRBJ2-5, is DVKVTQSSRYLVKRTGEKVFLECVQDMDHENMFWYRQDPGLGLRLIYFSYDVKMKEKGDIPEGYSVSREKKERFSLILESASTNQTSMYLCASKPSGGAKTQYFGPGTRLLVL.

V usage is TRBV5-1 and J usage is TRBJ2-2; D remains unclear. Per germline, CDR1 SGHRS and CDR2 YFSETQ. The CDR3 is 16 amino acids. The V and J ends lost 2 bases and 5 bases respectively, with 16 bases between them. CDR3 in amino acids: CASSLTAPSKTGELFF. The CDR3 bases are TGCGCCAGCAGCTTAACGGCCCCCAGCAAGACCGGGGAGCTGTTTTTT. The full variable domain, completed using reference TRBV5-1 and TRBJ2-2, is KAGVTQTPRYLIKTRGQQVTLSCSPISGHRSVSWYQQTPGQGLQFLFEYFSETQRNKGNFPGRFSGRQFSNSRSEMNVSTLELGDSALYLCASSLTAPSKTGELFFGEGSRLTVL.

Turning to this clone: Other DNA sequences in this sample translate to the same CDR3. V and J are TRBV2 and TRBJ2-7, with 8 bases aligning to TRBD1. The CDR3 has 13 residues. With V trimmed by 4 bases and J by 1 base, 0 bases remained unmatched. CDR1 is SNHLY and CDR2 is FYNNEI in the germline V gene. The CDR3 here is CASSGTGSYEQYF. DNA of the CDR3: TGTGCCAGCAGTGGGACAGGGTCCTACGAGCAGTACTTC. Complete variable domain (other parts from reference TRBV2 and TRBJ2-7): EPEVTQTPSHQVTQMGQEVILRCVPISNHLYFYWYRQILGQKVEFLVSFYNNEISEKSEIFDDQFSVERPDGSNFTLKIRSTKLEDSAMYFCASSGTGSYEQYFGPGTRLTVT.

The chain uses TRBV15 and TRBJ1-2; 10 bases are a match to TRBD1. The CDR3 has 14 residues. J lost 3 bases, V lost 6 bases, and 4 bases had no gene match. Germline CDR1 and CDR2: LNHNV and YYDKDF (reference sequence). In DNA, the CDR3 is TGTGCCACCAGTCCGGGACAGGGGCACTATGGCTACACCTTC. Its translation is CATSPGQGHYGYTF.

The V and J genes are TRBV11-3 and TRBJ2-2; 8 bases are shared with TRBD1. Germline CDR1 is SGHNT and CDR2 is YENEEA. With V trimmed by 5 bases and J by 3 bases, 5 bases remained unmatched. This CDR3 has 15 residues. This chain's CDR3 is CASSRQGMDTGELFF. The CDR3 DNA reads TGTGCCAGCAGCCGACAGGGGATGGACACCGGGGAGCTGTTTTTT.

The chain links TRBV5-4 to TRBJ1-3; D gene ambiguous. The V end lost 4 bases, the J end lost 0 bases, and 11 bases lay between the germline ends. Germline V gives CDR1 SGHNT, CDR2 YYREEE (reference sequence). This CDR3 has 15 residues. The DNA for the CDR3 is TGTGCCAGCAGCAAATTCGGACCCTCTGGAAACACCATATATTTT. It specifies CASSKFGPSGNTIYF.

The V and J genes are TRBV25-1 and TRBJ2-1; no definite D call. The CDR3 length is 15 residues. V was clipped by 2 bases and J by 12 bases, with 20 bases between them. Germline V CDR1 and CDR2: MGHDK, SYGVNS. CDR3 nucleotide sequence: TGTGCCAGCAGTGAACCCGGTCGCGGAAAGACAAGGCAGTTCTTC. Translating gives CASSEPGRGKTRQFF.

The rearrangement links TRBV5-5 to TRBJ1-2; TRBD1 might be the D (5 bases). CDR1 and CDR2 (germline): SGHKS, YYEKEE (reference sequence). The CDR3 covers 13 residues. V was trimmed by 0 bases and J by 4 bases, leaving 7 bases between them. CDR3 residues: CASSLADSYGYTF. The CDR3 DNA reads as TGTGCCAGCAGCTTGGCCGACAGCTATGGCTACACCTTC.

The CDR3 protein is CARDTGVGTEAFF. The CDR3 region has the DNA TGTGCCAGGGACACAGGGGTGGGCACTGAAGCTTTCTTT. This rearrangement joins TRBV7-2 to TRBJ1-1; 7 positions agree with TRBD1. V shed 9 bases and J 4 bases; nucleotides not matched to a gene: 8. The CDR3 consists of 13 residues. Germline CDR1 reads SGHTA; CDR2 reads FQGNSA.

With regard to this clone: The junction departs from germline at one end; a sequencing error may be responsible. The chain joins TRBV25-1 to TRBJ2-3, with 10 positions matching TRBD2. The CDR3 runs to 15 residues. CDR1 MGHDK and CDR2 SYGVNS come from the germline V gene. CDR3 residues: CASSVSGGGPETQYF. The DNA of the CDR3 is TGTGCCAGCAGTGTAAGCGGGGGGGGGCCAGAAACGCAGTATTTT.

This chain joins TRBV2 and TRBJ2-3; the D call may be TRBD1 or TRBD2 (5 bases each). The CDR3 sequence is 16 residues long. Trimming stripped 4 bases from V and 3 bases from J, with 17 bases between. Germline V gene sequence: CDR1 SNHLY, CDR2 FYNNEI. For the CDR3, the DNA is TGTGCCAGCAGTGGCTCACGGGACCCCTTTACAGATACGCAGTATTTT. Protein: CASSGSRDPFTDTQYF. The variable domain in full, completed from reference TRBV2 and TRBJ2-3, reads EPEVTQTPSHQVTQMGQEVILRCVPISNHLYFYWYRQILGQKVEFLVSFYNNEISEKSEIFDDQFSVERPDGSNFTLKIRSTKLEDSAMYFCASSGSRDPFTDTQYFGPGTRLTVL.

The chain combines TRBV10-3 with TRBJ1-1; D is possibly TRBD1 (5 bases). This CDR3 is built from 14 residues. Germline assignment: CDR1 ENHRY and CDR2 SYGVKD. Trimming pared 9 bases from V and 0 bases from J, leaving 14 bases between. The CDR3 DNA sequence: TGTGCCATAGGACACGAACCTATGAACACTGAAGCTTTCTTT. Its protein is CAIGHEPMNTEAFF.

The J gene is TRBJ2-7, the V gene TRBV27, with 8 bases fitting TRBD1. The CDR3 spans 21 residues. Germline V lookup: CDR1 MNHEY, CDR2 SMNVEV (reference sequence). Trimming cost V 8 bases and J 3 bases; bases outside gene matches: 30. Here the CDR3 reads CASLGTPERTGPGMVHYEQYF. CDR3 sequence (DNA): TGTGCCAGCTTGGGGACACCCGAACGGACAGGGCCGGGGATGGTGCACTACGAGCAGTACTTC.

The chain links TRBV4-1 to TRBJ2-5, with TRBD2 matching over 11 bases. Germline CDR1 and CDR2: MGHRA and YSYEKL. The ends lost 0 bases at V and 3 bases at J; junction bases unmatched: 15. The CDR3 runs 20 residues. This CDR3 is CASSQDEGPTELAGEETQYF. In DNA form, the CDR3 reads TGCGCCAGCAGCCAAGACGAAGGCCCGACGGAACTAGCGGGGGAAGAGACCCAGTACTTC.

The rearrangement uses TRBV13 and TRBJ2-5, with D perhaps assigned TRBD1 or TRBD2 (5 bases each). Trimming removed 5 bases at V and 2 bases at J, with 12 bases between. This CDR3 comprises 14 residues. Germline V lookup: CDR1 PRHDT, CDR2 FYEKMQ (reference sequence). The CDR3 region is CASSRGAGQETQYF. The CDR3 bases are TGTGCCAGCAGCAGGGGCGCGGGTCAAGAGACCCAGTACTTC.

This chain links TRBV7-9 with TRBJ1-1; 8 nucleotides align to TRBD1. Germline CDR1 SEHNR, CDR2 FQNEAQ (reference sequence). V was clipped by 10 bases and J by 4 bases; unmatched bases: 11. The CDR3 has 14 amino acids. The CDR3 coding sequence is TGTGCCACCCGGAGGAGACAGGGGAGCACTGAAGCTTTCTTT. Its protein is CATRRRQGSTEAFF.

This sequence joins TRBV9 and TRBJ1-6; D call uncertain. Trimming left V 4 bases short and J 0 bases short, with 23 bases between. This CDR3 is 20 amino acids long. The germline CDR1 and CDR2 sequences are SGDLS and YYNGEE. Here the CDR3 reads CASSPRKSAARSSYNSPLHF. For the CDR3, the DNA is TGTGCCAGCAGCCCTCGGAAATCCGCGGCCCGCAGCTCCTATAATTCACCCCTCCACTTT. The whole variable domain, remainder taken from reference TRBV9 and TRBJ1-6, is DSGVTQTPKHLITATGQRVTLRCSPRSGDLSVYWYQQSLDQGLQFLIQYYNGEERAKGNILERFSAQQFPDLHSELNLSSLELGDSALYFCASSPRKSAARSSYNSPLHFGNGTRLTVT.

The chain uses TRBV2 and TRBJ2-7, with D possibly TRBD2 on 6 matching bases. Trimming cost V 7 bases and J 3 bases, with 16 bases left between them. The CDR3 loop spans 14 amino acids. CDR1 is SNHLY and CDR2 is FYNNEI in the germline V gene. The CDR3 DNA sequence: TGTGCCAGCACGGGTCGGGTGGGGGGCTACGAGCAGTACTTC. Translation gives CASTGRVGGYEQYF.

The rearrangement links TRBV4-3 to TRBJ2-1, with D possibly being TRBD2 (6 bases). CDR1 is LGHNA and CDR2 is YSLEER in the germline V gene. The CDR3 length is 17 residues. Trimming shortened V by 1 base and J by 2 bases, and 15 bases separated the two germline ends. CDR3 sequence reads: CASSQGRVSGPYNEQFF. The CDR3 region has the DNA TGCGCCAGCAGCCAAGGTCGGGTTAGCGGCCCCTACAATGAGCAGTTCTTC.